One sample yielded the 24 T cell receptor beta chains listed below, sequenced in a study of cytomegalovirus exposure and HLA in healthy donors. Primers for the PCR totalled 60 Vbeta and 13 Jbeta. Sequencing was performed with immunoSEQ multiplex PCR; in TCRdb, only in-frame clones are kept and a portion is missing. The sample holds some 120,000 clones. The sequencing sample was made of PBMCs. Receptors were obtained from a man younger than 30 in good health and CMV-seronegative.

The chain has TRBV5-1 and TRBJ1-4; 8 nucleotides agree with TRBD1. The V gene's germline CDR1 is SGHRS and CDR2 YFSETQ. The CDR3 has 14 residues. The J segment lost 8 bases and the V segment lost 1 base, leaving 4 bases of the junction unmatched. CDR3 loop: CASSLTGGDEKLFF. The CDR3 nucleotides are TGCGCCAGCAGCTTGACAGGGGGAGACGAAAAACTGTTTTTT. Drawing the rest from reference TRBV5-1 and TRBJ1-4, the complete variable domain is KAGVTQTPRYLIKTRGQQVTLSCSPISGHRSVSWYQQTPGQGLQFLFEYFSETQRNKGNFPGRFSGRQFSNSRSEMNVSTLELGDSALYLCASSLTGGDEKLFFGSGTQLSVL.

The genes are TRBV5-1 and TRBJ1-2, with 8 nucleotides matching TRBD1. Germline trimming cut 5 bases from V and 0 bases from J; bases unmatched to any gene: 3. The CDR3 runs 14 residues. Germline V gene data show CDR1 as SGHRS and CDR2 as YFSETQ. DNA of the CDR3: TGCGCCAGCAGTTCGACAGGGGCTAACTATGGCTACACCTTC. It encodes CASSSTGANYGYTF.

The gene calls are TRBV7-9 and TRBJ1-2, with D possibly TRBD1 on 6 matching bases. This CDR3 spans 16 amino acids. CDR1 is SEHNR, CDR2 FQNEAQ, per germline (reference sequence). V lost 7 bases, J lost 7 bases, and 25 bases lay in between. CDR3 sequence: CASTHPPDRQGGGYTF. DNA of the CDR3: TGTGCCAGCACCCATCCACCAGACAGGCAAGGGGGTGGCTACACCTTC.

The chain joins TRBV5-1 to TRBJ2-2; TRBD2 might be the D (7 bases). The CDR3 consists of 16 residues. The germline CDR1 and CDR2 sequences are SGHRS and YFSETQ. V shed 4 bases and J shed 1 base, with 14 bases lying between them. Written as DNA, the CDR3 is TGCGCCAGCAGCCGGGGGGCTACCTTGAACACCGGGGAGCTGTTTTTT. Its translation is CASSRGATLNTGELFF. The full variable domain, completed using reference TRBV5-1 and TRBJ2-2, is KAGVTQTPRYLIKTRGQQVTLSCSPISGHRSVSWYQQTPGQGLQFLFEYFSETQRNKGNFPGRFSGRQFSNSRSEMNVSTLELGDSALYLCASSRGATLNTGELFFGEGSRLTVL.

The rearrangement joins TRBV9 to TRBJ1-3; D unclear. This CDR3 spans 12 amino acids. CDR1 and CDR2 (germline): SGDLS, YYNGEE. The V and J ends lost 3 bases and 5 bases respectively, with 6 bases between them. CDR3 protein: CASSADRNTIYF. CDR3 DNA: TGTGCCAGCAGCGCAGATCGAAACACCATATATTTT.

This chain joins TRBV7-6 and TRBJ1-1; D might be TRBD1 (5 bases). Germline V gives CDR1 SGHVS, CDR2 FNYEAQ. The V end lost 2 bases, the J end lost 4 bases, and 11 bases lay between the germline ends. The CDR3 contains 14 residues. CDR3 nucleotides: TGTGCCAGCAGCTTATATCAGGGTCCCACTGAAGCTTTCTTT. It is translated as CASSLYQGPTEAFF. The full variable domain, in which reference TRBV7-6 and TRBJ1-1 provide the parts outside the CDR3, is GAGVSQSPRYKVTKRGQDVALRCDPISGHVSLYWYRQALGQGPEFLTYFNYEAQQDKSGLPNDRFSAERPEGSISTLTIQRTEQRDSAMYRCASSLYQGPTEAFFGQGTRLTVV.

This chain joins TRBV28 and TRBJ1-3; 10 bases align to TRBD1. The CDR3 contains 16 residues. Per the germline V gene, CDR1 is MDHEN and CDR2 is SYDVKM. The V and J ends lost 7 bases and 4 bases, in that order; junction bases with no gene match: 10. This chain's CDR3 is CASTSPGQGTGNTIYF. CDR3 bases: TGTGCCAGCACATCACCGGGACAGGGGACAGGAAACACCATATATTTT.

The chain couples TRBV27 to TRBJ1-5, with 7 bases aligning to TRBD1. The CDR3 has 15 residues. Germline-derived CDR1 and CDR2 are MNHEY and SMNVEV (reference sequence). V was pared by 2 bases and J by 3 bases, with 4 bases of the junction left unmatched. Here the CDR3 reads CASSLLGQFNQPQHF. CDR3 in DNA: TGTGCCAGCAGTTTACTGGGACAGTTCAATCAGCCCCAGCATTTT.

This chain links TRBV5-8 with TRBJ1-2; a weak D match, TRBD1 (5 bases). The CDR3 totals 14 residues. Trimming left V 3 bases short and J 3 bases short, with 12 bases between. Looked up from germline, CDR1 is SGHTS and CDR2 is YDEGEE. The CDR3 bases are TGTGCCAGCAGCTCCGGTGGGGCATACTATGGCTACACCTTC. This gives the protein CASSSGGAYYGYTF.

V is TRBV15 and J is TRBJ1-5; D is uncertain. Germline CDR1 LNHNV, CDR2 YYDKDF (reference sequence). This CDR3 comprises 15 residues. The germline V and J ends were trimmed by 4 bases and 7 bases, with 17 bases remaining between them. The CDR3 nucleotides are TGTGCCACCAGCAAATTTAAGGAGTCGGGACAGCCCCAGCATTTT. Residues: CATSKFKESGQPQHF.

The V call is TRBV25-1, the J call TRBJ2-5; 7 bases are shared with TRBD1. The germline CDR1 and CDR2 sequences are MGHDK and SYGVNS. The CDR3 contains 15 residues. V was pared by 4 bases and J by 3 bases, with 8 bases of the junction left unmatched. CDR3: CASSGTGTAKETQYF. The CDR3 DNA follows: TGTGCCAGCAGTGGAACAGGGACAGCGAAAGAGACCCAGTACTTC. The full variable domain, its missing parts supplied by reference TRBV25-1 and TRBJ2-5, is EADIYQTPRYLVIGTGKKITLECSQTMGHDKMYWYQQDPGMELHLIHYSYGVNSTEKGDLSSESTVSRIRTEHFPLTLESARPSHTSQYLCASSGTGTAKETQYFGPGTRLLVL.

The chain joins TRBV6-5 to TRBJ1-2; the D gene is possibly TRBD1 (6 bases). This CDR3 contains 13 residues. Trimming took 6 bases from V and 5 from J, leaving 13 bases between them. Looked up from germline, CDR1 is MNHEY and CDR2 is SVGAGI. CDR3 sequence (DNA): TGTGCCAGCAGCAGGGGACACAGTTATGGCTACACCTTC. Encoded protein: CASSRGHSYGYTF.

The V call is TRBV5-1, the J call TRBJ2-7; 11 positions agree with TRBD2. Per germline, CDR1 SGHRS and CDR2 YFSETQ. The CDR3 sequence is 18 residues long. With 0 bases clipped from V and 0 bases from J, the junction kept 8 bases outside the gene matches. The CDR3 DNA is TGCGCCAGCAGCTTGGCGTCTAGCGGGGGGATTAGCTCCTACGAGCAGTACTTC. It translates to CASSLASSGGISSYEQYF.

The genes are TRBV29-1 and TRBJ2-3, with TRBD2 identical over 7 bases. Trimming removed 1 base from V and 8 bases from J; junction bases left unmatched: 12. The CDR3 is 15 residues long. Germline-derived CDR1 and CDR2 are SQVTM and ANQGSEA. The CDR3 loop is CSVEAMRGGRGTQYF. The CDR3 nucleotides are TGCAGCGTTGAAGCCATGAGGGGCGGGAGAGGTACGCAGTATTTT.

The V gene is TRBV15, the J gene TRBJ2-5, with 10 nucleotides matching TRBD1. V shed 5 bases, J shed 6 bases, and the junction held 6 bases outside the gene matches. CDR3 size: 14 residues. Germline loops: CDR1 LNHNV, CDR2 YYDKDF (reference sequence). In DNA form, the CDR3 reads TGTGCCACCAGCCCTAGACAGGGGGCTCAGACCCAGTACTTC. It yields the protein CATSPRQGAQTQYF.

The chain carries TRBV30 and TRBJ1-1, with TRBD1 identical over 11 bases. CDR3 length equals 15 residues. Germline V gene lookup returns CDR1 GTSNPN and CDR2 SVGIG (reference sequence). With 4 bases clipped from V and 5 bases from J, the junction kept 9 bases outside the gene matches. The CDR3: CAWKVRTGGLTEAFF. CDR3 nucleotides: TGTGCCTGGAAGGTCAGGACAGGGGGCCTTACTGAAGCTTTCTTT.

The chain has TRBV10-3 and TRBJ2-5, with 10 bases aligning to TRBD1. Germline V gene data show CDR1 as ENHRY and CDR2 as SYGVKD. The CDR3 spans 14 residues. J gave up 5 bases and V 6 bases, and 6 bases lay outside the gene matches. The CDR3 here is CAISRDRGLETQYF. The CDR3 DNA reads TGTGCCATCAGCCGGGACAGGGGTTTGGAGACCCAGTACTTC.

V gene TRBV28 combines with J gene TRBJ1-5, with D possibly TRBD1 on 5 matching bases. This CDR3 region has 14 residues. V was pared by 2 bases and J by 7 bases, with 12 bases between. Germline V lookup: CDR1 MDHEN, CDR2 SYDVKM. Here the CDR3 DNA reads TGTGCCAGCAGTTTAGAGAGGGGAGGGCAGCCCCAGCATTTT. It specifies CASSLERGGQPQHF.

The chain uses TRBV19 and TRBJ1-5; TRBD1 matches 8 bases. J gave up 4 bases and V 4 bases, and 15 bases lay outside the gene matches. Germline V gives CDR1 LNHDA, CDR2 SQIVND (reference sequence). The CDR3 extends over 18 amino acids. This CDR3 is CASSKGTGQDGWNQPQHF. The CDR3 coding sequence is TGTGCCAGTAGTAAAGGGACAGGTCAGGACGGTTGGAATCAGCCCCAGCATTTT.

V and J are TRBV5-1 and TRBJ2-2; no reliable D call. Germline V gives CDR1 SGHRS, CDR2 YFSETQ. The CDR3 has 14 amino acids. V gave up 4 bases and J gave up 7 bases, with 14 bases separating them. The CDR3 reads CASSRGEEGGELFF. The CDR3 DNA follows: TGCGCCAGCAGCCGCGGAGAGGAAGGCGGGGAGCTGTTTTTT. Combining the CDR3 with reference TRBV5-1 and TRBJ2-2 gives the whole variable domain KAGVTQTPRYLIKTRGQQVTLSCSPISGHRSVSWYQQTPGQGLQFLFEYFSETQRNKGNFPGRFSGRQFSNSRSEMNVSTLELGDSALYLCASSRGEEGGELFFGEGSRLTVL.

The chain uses TRBV6-1 and TRBJ2-1, with 10 bases identical to TRBD2. The trim removed 3 bases at V and 4 bases at J, leaving 12 bases unmatched. The CDR3 contains 18 residues. The V gene's germline CDR1 is MNHNS and CDR2 SASEGT. CDR3 bases: TGTGCCAGCAGTGATAGGGGTAGCGGGGGGCCTAGGTACAATGAGCAGTTCTTC. Translated: CASSDRGSGGPRYNEQFF.

This chain connects TRBV28 to TRBJ2-3, with D tentatively TRBD1 (5 bases). Trimming removed 4 bases at V and 5 bases at J, with 16 bases between. The CDR3 loop spans 15 amino acids. Germline CDR1 and CDR2: MDHEN and SYDVKM. The CDR3 DNA follows: TGTGCCAGCAGTTGGCGATTAAGCCAGGGAGATACGCAGTATTTT. Encoded protein: CASSWRLSQGDTQYF.

The chain combines TRBV5-6 with TRBJ2-3; the D gene is possibly TRBD2 (5 bases). The germline V gene encodes CDR1 SGHDT and CDR2 YYEEEE. Trimming took off 0 bases at V and 4 bases at J, with 9 bases between the two ends. There are 14 residues in the CDR3. The CDR3 DNA sequence: TGTGCCAGCAGCTTGGTGGGAGCTGCAGATACGCAGTATTTT. It codes for CASSLVGAADTQYF.

The V call is TRBV30, the J call TRBJ2-1; TRBD2 agrees at 8 bases. The CDR3 has 16 residues. With V trimmed by 2 bases and J by 2 bases, 8 bases remained unmatched. CDR1 is GTSNPN, CDR2 SVGIG, per germline (reference sequence). The DNA of the CDR3 is TGTGCCTGGAGTCGAAATCTAGCGGGTCCCTACAATGAGCAGTTCTTC. It encodes CAWSRNLAGPYNEQFF.